This is a list of T cell receptor beta chains from one sample in a study of radiation and T cells in renal cell carcinoma. TCRdb's copy holds only in-frame clones and misses some; the assay was immunoSEQ multiplex PCR. The sample consists of about 130,000 clones, about 88% of them appearing once. This specimen consisted of blood, obtained from a patient whose treatment included radiotherapy and nephrectomy. These receptors were obtained from a woman aged 50 to 60 with renal cell carcinoma. CDR3s include the opening cysteine and the closing phenylalanine or tryptophan. Each record gives: J gene, V gene, CDR3 length, clone size, D gene, CDR3 DNA, CDR3 protein. The D gene is left open where the match is weak. Size tells how often a clone was seen (once, few, many) or the class of an expanded clone, and some rows leave it out.

TRBJ1-2,TRBV6-1,16,.,.,TGTGCCAGCAGTGAAATGGGGGCTGTCCCTAACTATGGCTACACCTTC,CASSEMGAVPNYGYTF
TRBJ1-1,TRBV7-9,16,.,.,TGTGCCAGCAGTCGCCCGGGGGAGTATGAGAACACTGAAGCTTTCTTT,CASSRPGEYENTEAFF
TRBJ1-1,TRBV18,15,few,TRBD1,TGTGCCAGCTCACCTGGACAGGGGGAAAACATTGAAGCTTTCTTT,CASSPGQGENIEAFF
TRBJ1-1,TRBV6-6,14,.,.,TGTGCCACCCGACCAGAGGGGATGGCCGCTGAAGCTTTCTTT,CATRPEGMAAEAFF
TRBJ2-5,TRBV11-2,16,.,.,TGTGCCAGCAGCTCCAGAGGACAGACCATCCAAGAGACCCAGTACTTC,CASSSRGQTIQETQYF
TRBJ2-2,TRBV5-1,15,.,.,TGCGCCAGCAGCTTGGAAGCCACGAGGACCGGGGAGCTGTTTTTT,CASSLEATRTGELFF
TRBJ2-7,TRBV4-3,14,.,TRBD1,TGCGCCAGCAGCCAAGATAGGGGGCTAGACAAGGAGTACTTC,CASSQDRGLDKEYF
TRBJ1-2,TRBV7-6,16,.,TRBD1,TGTGCCAGCAGCTTGGAGATATCAGGGGGCGTCTATGGCTACACCTTC,CASSLEISGGVYGYTF
TRBJ1-2,TRBV7-2,14,.,TRBD1,TGTGCCAGCAGCCAAACGACAGGGCGGGTTGGCTACACCTTC,CASSQTTGRVGYTF
TRBJ1-1,TRBV5-4,14,once,TRBD1,TGTGCCAGCAGCTACGGACAGGGGACCACTGAAGCTTTCTTT,CASSYGQGTTEAFF
TRBJ2-3,TRBV5-1,16,.,TRBD1,TGCGCCAGCAGCTTGGGCGGACAGGGGGCTGTAGATACGCAGTATTTT,CASSLGGQGAVDTQYF
TRBJ1-2,TRBV19,12,.,.,TGTGCCAGTAGTAACCAGGGGTACGGCTACACCTTC,CASSNQGYGYTF
TRBJ2-5,TRBV2,14,.,.,TGTGCCAGCAGTGAAGGGACAGGGACTAAGACCCAGTACTTC,CASSEGTGTKTQYF
TRBJ1-2,TRBV7-2,15,.,TRBD1,TGTGCCAGCAGCTTAGGGACAGGTAGTAACTATGGCTACACCTTC,CASSLGTGSNYGYTF
TRBJ2-3,TRBV7-9,15,.,.,TGTGCCAGCAGCCCGCCGGGGGCTAGCACAGATACGCAGTATTTT,CASSPPGASTDTQYF
TRBJ1-4,TRBV13,15,few,TRBD1,TGTGCCAGCAGACGTACAGGGGAGGGAGGTGAAAAACTGTTTTTT,CASRRTGEGGEKLFF
TRBJ1-2,TRBV5-1,13,.,TRBD1,TGCGCCAGCAGCTTGGGACAGGGGGTTGCCTACACCTTC,CASSLGQGVAYTF
TRBJ2-7,TRBV5-1,16,.,.,TGCGCCAGCAGCTTGGAGGGGGAACCATTCTCCTACGAGCAGTACTTC,CASSLEGEPFSYEQYF
TRBJ1-6,TRBV19,17,.,.,TGTGCCAGTAGTCCGAACCTACAGGACAGTGGTGGTTCACCCCTCCACTTT,CASSPNLQDSGGSPLHF
TRBJ1-1,TRBV14,13,.,.,TGTGCCAGCAGCCAAGAACTCGACACTGAAGCTTTCTTT,CASSQELDTEAFF
TRBJ2-2,TRBV5-1,17,.,.,TGCGCCAGCAGCTTGGGTTTGGCTAGCGTGAACACCGGGGAGCTGTTTTTT,CASSLGLASVNTGELFF
TRBJ1-2,TRBV6-5,12,.,.,TGTGCCAGCAGTTACCAGGGACATGGCTACACCTTC,CASSYQGHGYTF
TRBJ2-1,TRBV6-6,16,.,TRBD2,TGTGCCAGCAGCCCTGCCTTAGCGGGAAGATACAATGAGCAGTTCTTC,CASSPALAGRYNEQFF
TRBJ2-5,TRBV5-1,13,.,.,TGCGCCAGCGTCGGCGGCTGGGGGGAGACCCAGTACTTC,CASVGGWGETQYF
TRBJ2-2,TRBV10-1,13,few,.,TGCGCCAGCAAACAATCCGGCACCGGGGAGCTGTTTTTT,CASKQSGTGELFF
TRBJ1-1,TRBV19,13,.,.,TGTGCCAGTAGTAACACAGCGAACACTGAAGCTTTCTTT,CASSNTANTEAFF
TRBJ2-5,TRBV6-1,16,.,TRBD1,TGTGCCAGCAGTGACGCTGGACAGGTCCTCCGGGAGACCCAGTACTTC,CASSDAGQVLRETQYF
TRBJ1-1,TRBV18,14,.,.,TGTGCCAGCTCACCGAGGATTGGGAACACTGAAGCTTTCTTT,CASSPRIGNTEAFF
TRBJ1-5,TRBV6-1,16,.,.,TGTGCCAGCAGTGAAGGACAGGTCCATCCCAATCAGCCCCAGCATTTT,CASSEGQVHPNQPQHF
TRBJ2-3,TRBV11-2,14,.,TRBD2,TGTGCCAGCAGCTTCGGGGGGGGCACAGATACGCAGTATTTT,CASSFGGGTDTQYF
TRBJ1-2,TRBV7-9,13,.,TRBD1,TGTGCCAGCAGCCCTCGACAGGGTGGGGGCTACACCTTC,CASSPRQGGGYTF
TRBJ1-4,TRBV30,13,few,TRBD1,TGTGCCTGGAGTGTATTCGACAGGGAGAAACTGTTTTTT,CAWSVFDREKLFF
TRBJ2-2,TRBV6-1,14,.,.,TGTGCCAGCAGCTCCCAGTGGGGCACCGGGGAGCTGTTTTTT,CASSSQWGTGELFF
TRBJ2-3,TRBV19,15,.,.,TGTGCCAGTAGTATAAGCTTCGCCTCTGCAGATACGCAGTATTTT,CASSISFASADTQYF
TRBJ1-1,TRBV18,13,.,.,TGTGCCAGCTCCCCAGACTTGAACACTGAAGCTTTCTTT,CASSPDLNTEAFF
TRBJ2-2,TRBV6-1,13,once,.,TGTGCCAGCTTGACAGTGAACACCGGGGAGCTGTTTTTT,CASLTVNTGELFF
TRBJ2-6,TRBV28,18,.,.,TGTGCCAGCAGTAGGCCCGCCGGGGGCGACTCTGGGGCCAACGTCCTGACTTTC,CASSRPAGGDSGANVLTF
TRBJ1-6,TRBV15,12,.,.,TGTGCCACCAGCTCTCTTAATTCACCCCTCCACTTT,CATSSLNSPLHF
TRBJ2-2,TRBV7-8,16,.,TRBD2,TGTGCCAGCAGCGGGGGGGTACCAACAAACACCGGGGAGCTGTTTTTT,CASSGGVPTNTGELFF
TRBJ2-7,TRBV4-3,16,.,.,TGCGCCAGCAGCCAAGATGACGGGGACATTACCTACGAGCAGTACTTC,CASSQDDGDITYEQYF
TRBJ1-3,TRBV11-2,18,.,.,TGTGCCAGCAGCCAGATGGGGGGGGTACCGCTCTTGGGAAACACCATATATTTT,CASSQMGGVPLLGNTIYF
TRBJ2-7,TRBV6-5,12,.,.,TGTGCCAGCATGATTCGGGGGAGGGAGCAGTACTTC,CASMIRGREQYF
TRBJ1-5,TRBV5-5,13,.,.,TGTGCCAGCAGCTTGGCCGTCCGGCCGCCCCAGCATTTT,CASSLAVRPPQHF
TRBJ1-3,TRBV18,16,once,.,TGTGCCAGCTCACCCCTATTCGACTTCTCTGGAAACACCATATATTTT,CASSPLFDFSGNTIYF
TRBJ1-4,TRBV7-2,14,.,.,TGTGCCAGCAGCTTAGGTCAGGGTAATGAAAAACTGTTTTTT,CASSLGQGNEKLFF
TRBJ2-7,TRBV7-2,14,.,.,TGTGCCAGCAGCTTAGCACAGGGTACCTACGAGCAGTACTTC,CASSLAQGTYEQYF
TRBJ1-5,TRBV2,13,few,.,TGTGCCAGCAGTGAAGCGAGGGTTGAGCCCCAGCATTTT,CASSEARVEPQHF
TRBJ1-6,TRBV6-1,12,.,.,TGTGCCAGCGAGGGGGAGAATTCACCCCTCCACTTT,CASEGENSPLHF
TRBJ1-5,TRBV19,14,many,.,TGTGCCAGTATGGGGAGACTGAGCAATCAGCCCCAGCATTTT,CASMGRLSNQPQHF
TRBJ2-1,TRBV19,21,.,TRBD2,TGTGCCAGTAGTAATGGTGGGCGGGGGACTACCTTACAAAGCTCCTACAATGAGCAGTTCTTC,CASSNGGRGTTLQSSYNEQFF
TRBJ1-3,TRBV10-2,15,.,TRBD1,TGCGCCAGCAGTGTTGGCAGGGGGACTGGAAACACCATATATTTT,CASSVGRGTGNTIYF
TRBJ2-7,TRBV7-6,15,.,.,TGTGCCAGCAGCTTAACGAGAGGGGATGGCAACGAGCAGTACTTC,CASSLTRGDGNEQYF